The next 23 T cell receptor beta chains were all read from a single sample in a study of blood T cell repertoires in COVID-19. Only in-frame clones appear in the TCRdb table, and some are missing; sequencing was by immunoSEQ multiplex PCR. This sample has about 310,000 clones, with over 85% found just once. Sample: PBMCs or T cells enriched from blood (not recorded which). The receptors stem from a woman between 25 and 40 years old who had recovered from COVID-19.

This chain uses TRBV27 with TRBJ2-7; no reliable D call. The CDR3 loop spans 16 amino acids. Germline V CDR1 and CDR2: MNHEY, SMNVEV (reference sequence). Trimming left V 6 bases short and J 0 bases short, with 18 bases between. DNA for the CDR3: TGTGCCAGCAGCCCCTATTTCGAGCGTAGCTCCTACGAGCAGTACTTC. Translating gives CASSPYFERSSYEQYF.

This chain connects TRBV5-1 to TRBJ2-7; 7 nucleotides align to TRBD2. In germline, CDR1 is SGHRS, CDR2 YFSETQ. V shed 1 base and J 0 bases; nucleotides not matched to a gene: 7. The CDR3 is 16 amino acids. The chain's CDR3 is CASSLLTSGASYEQYF. The CDR3 DNA is TGCGCCAGCAGCTTGTTGACCAGCGGGGCCTCCTACGAGCAGTACTTC.

The chain recombines TRBV7-9 with TRBJ2-3, with 9 bases that match TRBD2. The CDR3 contains 19 residues. Germline CDR1 SEHNR, CDR2 FQNEAQ (reference sequence). Trimming took 4 bases from V and 2 from J; bases not matched to a gene: 16. The CDR3, as DNA: TGTGCCAGCAGCTCGACACAAGGGAAACTAGCGGGCTACACAGATACGCAGTATTTT. It is translated as CASSSTQGKLAGYTDTQYF.

This chain links TRBV5-4 with TRBJ2-5; a possible D gene is TRBD2 (5 bases). V was shortened by 7 bases and J by 5 bases, with 15 bases between the two germline ends. In germline, CDR1 is SGHNT, CDR2 YYREEE (reference sequence). This CDR3 is 13 amino acids long. The CDR3 reads CASRTGGRETQYF. The CDR3 DNA reads as TGTGCCAGCCGTACTGGAGGCAGGGAGACCCAGTACTTC.

CDR3 coding DNA: TGCGCCAGCAGCTTGGTGAGGCTGCGGTATGGCTACACCTTC. It is translated as CASSLVRLRYGYTF. The chain uses TRBV5-1 and TRBJ1-2; D is unresolved. CDR3 length: 14 amino acids. CDR1 and CDR2 (germline): SGHRS, YFSETQ. With 0 bases removed from V and 5 bases from J, the gap between germline ends came to 11 bases.

The chain recombines TRBV7-6 with TRBJ2-3, with unresolved D. Trimming stripped 1 base from V and 2 bases from J, with 16 bases between. This CDR3 spans 17 amino acids. Germline assignment: CDR1 SGHVS and CDR2 FNYEAQ. This CDR3 reads CASSLDFLSRDTDTQYF. The CDR3 nucleotides are TGTGCCAGCAGCTTAGATTTCCTTTCTAGAGACACAGATACGCAGTATTTT.

This sequence joins TRBV11-2 and TRBJ2-5, with 9 bases lining up with TRBD1. The CDR3 runs to 17 residues. Germline CDR1 and CDR2: SGHAT and FQNNGV. J was trimmed by 3 bases and V by 4 bases; bases with no gene match: 12. CDR3 loop: CASSYSPQGASEETQYF. The CDR3 DNA reads TGTGCCAGCAGCTACTCGCCACAGGGGGCGTCGGAAGAGACCCAGTACTTC.

The chain employs TRBV27 and TRBJ2-1, with 7 bases lining up with TRBD2. CDR1 is MNHEY, CDR2 SMNVEV, per germline (reference sequence). The V and J ends lost 3 bases and 4 bases, in that order; junction bases with no gene match: 6. This CDR3 has 15 amino acids. The CDR3 protein is CASSFRLAAYNEQFF. The CDR3 bases are TGTGCCAGCAGTTTCCGTCTAGCGGCTTACAATGAGCAGTTCTTC.

The chain uses TRBV7-9 and TRBJ1-2; 8 positions match TRBD1. With V trimmed by 5 bases and J by 7 bases, 18 bases remained unmatched. The germline V gene has CDR1 SEHNR and CDR2 FQNEAQ (reference sequence). The CDR3 length is 17 residues. The CDR3 loop reads CASSPKITEGRGLGYTF. DNA of the CDR3: TGTGCCAGCAGCCCCAAAATAACTGAGGGCAGGGGGCTTGGCTACACCTTC.

As DNA, the CDR3 is TGTGCCAGCAAGATCGGGGGGGTCCGATGGGGAAAACTGTTTTTT. Translation gives CASKIGGVRWGKLFF. The chain is built from TRBV27 and TRBJ1-4; the D gene is possibly TRBD1 (5 bases). Germline lookup yields CDR1 MNHEY and CDR2 SMNVEV (reference sequence). The CDR3 loop spans 15 amino acids. V was pared by 7 bases and J by 10 bases, with 22 bases between.

This chain joins TRBV4-1 and TRBJ1-6, with D possibly matching TRBD1 (6 bases). CDR3 size: 13 residues. Trimming removed 9 bases at V and 4 bases at J, with 10 bases between. CDR1 is MGHRA, CDR2 YSYEKL, per germline. The DNA for the CDR3 is TGCGCCAGTACTACAGGGTATAATTCACCCCTCCACTTT. Encoded protein: CASTTGYNSPLHF.

The chain carries TRBV3-1 (or the pseudogene TRBV3-2) and TRBJ1-2, with no clear D. V was pared by 0 bases and J by 5 bases, with 10 bases between. The germline V gene encodes CDR1 LGHDT and CDR2 YNNKEL (reference sequence). CDR3 length: 14 residues. CDR3 region: CASSQDIRSYGYTF. Written as DNA, the CDR3 is TGTGCCAGCAGCCAAGATATACGGTCGTATGGCTACACCTTC.

The V gene is TRBV7-9, the J gene TRBJ1-6; a possible D gene is TRBD1 (6 bases). Germline V gene data show CDR1 as SEHNR and CDR2 as FQNEAQ (reference sequence). This CDR3 is built from 16 residues. Trimming left V 3 bases short and J 10 bases short, with 19 bases between. CDR3 sequence reads: CASSLQGTLRQSPLHF. CDR3 bases: TGTGCCAGCAGCTTGCAGGGGACACTGAGGCAGTCACCCCTCCACTTT.

The chain employs TRBV27 and TRBJ2-3; TRBD1 is a possible D gene (6 bases). CDR3 length: 15 residues. V was trimmed by 1 base and J by 6 bases, leaving 14 bases between them. Germline CDR1 is MNHEY and CDR2 is SMNVEV (reference sequence). The CDR3 DNA reads TGTGCCAGCAGTTTATTGGTCACAGGGCCCGATACGCAGTATTTT. Amino acids: CASSLLVTGPDTQYF.

This chain joins TRBV28 and TRBJ1-2; D unclear. The CDR3 has 13 residues. Germline V lookup: CDR1 MDHEN, CDR2 SYDVKM. With 10 bases removed from V and 4 bases from J, the gap between germline ends came to 16 bases. The CDR3 nucleotides read TGTGCCACCGCCCGGGTTATCAGCTATGGCTACACCTTC. Its protein product is CATARVISYGYTF.

This sequence joins TRBV5-1 and TRBJ2-7; 8 bases map to TRBD1. J was trimmed by 4 bases and V by 4 bases; bases with no gene match: 10. The CDR3 contains 15 residues. Germline V gives CDR1 SGHRS, CDR2 YFSETQ. The CDR3 loop is CASSRTSDRAYEQYF. As DNA, the CDR3 is TGCGCCAGCAGCCGGACATCGGACAGGGCATACGAGCAGTACTTC.

The chain couples TRBV6-5 to TRBJ1-4; 10 positions agree with TRBD1. The CDR3 totals 15 residues. V gave up 5 bases and J gave up 7 bases; unmatched junction bases: 7. Germline V gives CDR1 MNHEY, CDR2 SVGAGI. The CDR3 DNA follows: TGTGCCAGCAGTATACCGGGACAGGGGTCTGAAAAACTGTTTTTT. Its translation is CASSIPGQGSEKLFF.

This chain joins TRBV6-2 or TRBV6-3 and TRBJ1-4, with D uncertain. Between the trimmed V and J ends, which lost 2 bases and 8 bases, there was a span of 18 bases. Germline lookup yields CDR1 MNHEY and CDR2 SVGEGT. The CDR3 is 16 amino acids. CDR3 sequence: CASSYLPTGEREKLFF. CDR3 nucleotides: TGTGCCAGCAGTTACCTGCCGACCGGGGAACGGGAAAAACTGTTTTTT.

This rearrangement joins TRBV24-1 to TRBJ1-5; 7 bases match TRBD1. From germline, CDR1 is KGHDR and CDR2 SFDVKD. V dropped 11 bases and J dropped 6; count of bases not matched to a gene: 15. CDR3 length: 15 amino acids. The CDR3 reads CARLKDRWATQPQHF. In DNA form, the CDR3 reads TGTGCCAGGCTAAAGGACAGGTGGGCAACTCAGCCCCAGCATTTT.

There are a few counts of this clone. The chain is built from TRBV6-5 and TRBJ1-6, with 10 positions matching TRBD1. CDR1 and CDR2 from the germline V gene are MNHEY and SVGAGI. This CDR3 is built from 15 residues. V lost 0 bases, J lost 7 bases, and 0 bases stayed unmatched. The CDR3 DNA sequence: TGTGCCAGCAGTTACTCGGGACAGGGGAATTCACCCCTCCACTTT. Protein sequence: CASSYSGQGNSPLHF.

The chain is built from TRBV6-2 or TRBV6-3 and TRBJ1-2, with TRBD1 matching 9 bases. The J segment lost 3 bases and the V segment lost 5 bases, leaving 4 bases of the junction unmatched. Germline assignment: CDR1 MNHEY and CDR2 SVGEGT. The CDR3 runs to 14 residues. The CDR3 DNA reads as TGTGCCAGCAGTATCGGACAGGGGCACTATGGCTACACCTTC. Its translation: CASSIGQGHYGYTF.

This chain uses TRBV7-9 with TRBJ1-2; 10 positions agree with TRBD1. Germline V gives CDR1 SEHNR, CDR2 FQNEAQ (reference sequence). The V segment lost 0 bases and the J segment 8 bases; nucleotides outside the gene matches: 3. The CDR3 extends over 14 amino acids. The CDR3 sequence is CASSLARTGGGYTF. The DNA of the CDR3 is TGTGCCAGCAGCTTAGCTAGGACAGGGGGAGGCTACACCTTC.

The genes are TRBV29-1 and TRBJ2-7; 10 bases align to TRBD1. Germline V lookup: CDR1 SQVTM, CDR2 ANQGSEA. V gave up 7 bases and J gave up 5 bases; unmatched junction bases: 8. The CDR3 runs 13 residues. The CDR3 spells CSATGQGDHEQYF. The DNA of the CDR3 is TGCAGCGCGACCGGACAGGGGGATCACGAGCAGTACTTC.